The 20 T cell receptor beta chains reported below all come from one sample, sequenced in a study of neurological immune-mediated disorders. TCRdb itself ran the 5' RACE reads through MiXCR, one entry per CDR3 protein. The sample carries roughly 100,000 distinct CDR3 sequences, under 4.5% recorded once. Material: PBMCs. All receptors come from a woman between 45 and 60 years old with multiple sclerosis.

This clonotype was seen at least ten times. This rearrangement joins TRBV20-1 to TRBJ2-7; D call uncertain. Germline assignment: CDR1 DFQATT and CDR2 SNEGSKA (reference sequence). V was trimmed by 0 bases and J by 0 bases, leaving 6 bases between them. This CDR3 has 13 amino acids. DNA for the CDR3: TGCAGTGCTAGAGAGGCCAGCTCCTACGAGCAGTACTTC. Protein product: CSAREASSYEQYF.

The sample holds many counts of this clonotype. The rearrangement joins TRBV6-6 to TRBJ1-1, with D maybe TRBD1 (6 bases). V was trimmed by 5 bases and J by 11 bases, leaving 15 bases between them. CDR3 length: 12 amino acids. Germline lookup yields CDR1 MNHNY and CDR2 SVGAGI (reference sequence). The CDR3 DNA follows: TGTGCCAGCAGTCCCTCAGGGGCTGCTGCTTTCTTT. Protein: CASSPSGAAAFF.

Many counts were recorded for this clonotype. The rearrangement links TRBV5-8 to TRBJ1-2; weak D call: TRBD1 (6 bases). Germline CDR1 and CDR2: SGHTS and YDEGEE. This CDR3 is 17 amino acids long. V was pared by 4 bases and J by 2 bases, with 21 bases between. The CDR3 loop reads CASSHPFFSQGNYGYTF. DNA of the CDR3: TGTGCCAGCAGCCACCCGTTTTTTTCGCAGGGGAACTATGGCTACACCTTC.

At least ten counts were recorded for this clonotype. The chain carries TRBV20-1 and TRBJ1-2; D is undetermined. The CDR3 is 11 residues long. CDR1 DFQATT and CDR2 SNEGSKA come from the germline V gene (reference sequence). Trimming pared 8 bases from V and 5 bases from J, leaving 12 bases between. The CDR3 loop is CSSRAPYGYTF. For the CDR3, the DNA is TGCAGTTCTCGGGCCCCATATGGCTACACCTTC.

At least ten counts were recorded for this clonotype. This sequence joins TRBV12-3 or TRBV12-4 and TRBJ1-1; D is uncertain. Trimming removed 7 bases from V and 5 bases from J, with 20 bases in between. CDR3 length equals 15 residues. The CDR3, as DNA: TGTGCCAGCACTGACCCTCCCGGTGGCGGGACTGAAGCTTTCTTT. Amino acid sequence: CASTDPPGGGTEAFF.

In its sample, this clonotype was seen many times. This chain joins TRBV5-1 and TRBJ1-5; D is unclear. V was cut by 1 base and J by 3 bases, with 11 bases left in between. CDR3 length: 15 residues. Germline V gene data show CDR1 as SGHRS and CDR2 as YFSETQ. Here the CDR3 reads CASSLLGSHNQPQHF. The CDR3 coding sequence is TGCGCCAGCAGCTTGTTGGGGTCCCACAATCAGCCCCAGCATTTT.

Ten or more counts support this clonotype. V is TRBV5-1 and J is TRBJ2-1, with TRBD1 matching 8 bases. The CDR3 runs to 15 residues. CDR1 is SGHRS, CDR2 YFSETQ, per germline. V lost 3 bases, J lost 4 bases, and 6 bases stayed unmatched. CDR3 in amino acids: CASSSRQGFYNEQFF. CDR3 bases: TGCGCCAGCAGCTCCAGACAGGGGTTTTACAATGAGCAGTTCTTC.

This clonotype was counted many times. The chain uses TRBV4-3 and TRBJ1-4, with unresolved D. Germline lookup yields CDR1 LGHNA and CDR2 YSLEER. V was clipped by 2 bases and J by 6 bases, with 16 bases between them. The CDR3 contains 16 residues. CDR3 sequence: CASSQSIRGRDEKLFF. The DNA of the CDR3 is TGCGCCAGCAGCCAAAGTATACGGGGTAGGGATGAAAAACTGTTTTTT.

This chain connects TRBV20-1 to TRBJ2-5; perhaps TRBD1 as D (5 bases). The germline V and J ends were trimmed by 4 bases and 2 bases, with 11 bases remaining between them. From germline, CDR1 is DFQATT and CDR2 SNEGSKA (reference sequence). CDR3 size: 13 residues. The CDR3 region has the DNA TGCAGTGCTACGGACGGACAACAAGAGACCCAGTACTTC. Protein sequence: CSATDGQQETQYF.

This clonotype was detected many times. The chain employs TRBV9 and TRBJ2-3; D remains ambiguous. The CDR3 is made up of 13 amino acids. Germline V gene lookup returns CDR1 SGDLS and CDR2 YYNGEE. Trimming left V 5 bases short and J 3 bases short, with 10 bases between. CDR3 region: CASSLQRTDTQYF. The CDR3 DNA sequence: TGTGCCAGCAGTCTACAGAGGACAGATACGCAGTATTTT.

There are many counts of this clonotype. CDR3 in amino acids: CASSFNPENSPLHF. The CDR3 DNA reads TGCGCCAGCAGCTTTAACCCGGAGAATTCACCCCTCCACTTT. The rearrangement joins TRBV5-1 to TRBJ1-6, with D hard to call. This CDR3 is 14 amino acids long. Trimming removed 2 bases at V and 7 bases at J, with 10 bases between. CDR1 is SGHRS and CDR2 is YFSETQ in the germline V gene.

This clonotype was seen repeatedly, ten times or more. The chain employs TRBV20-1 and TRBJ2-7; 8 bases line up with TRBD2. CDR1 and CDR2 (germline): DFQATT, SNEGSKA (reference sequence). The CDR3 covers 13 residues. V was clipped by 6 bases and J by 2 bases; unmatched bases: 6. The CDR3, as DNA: TGCAGTGCGCGGCAGCGGGGGACCTACGAGCAGTACTTC. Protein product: CSARQRGTYEQYF.

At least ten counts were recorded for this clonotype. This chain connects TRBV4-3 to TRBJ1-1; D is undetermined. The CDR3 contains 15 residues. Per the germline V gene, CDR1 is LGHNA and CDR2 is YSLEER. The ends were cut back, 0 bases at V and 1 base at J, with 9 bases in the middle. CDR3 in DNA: TGCGCCAGCAGCCAAGATTCCGTACCGAACACTGAAGCTTTCTTT. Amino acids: CASSQDSVPNTEAFF.

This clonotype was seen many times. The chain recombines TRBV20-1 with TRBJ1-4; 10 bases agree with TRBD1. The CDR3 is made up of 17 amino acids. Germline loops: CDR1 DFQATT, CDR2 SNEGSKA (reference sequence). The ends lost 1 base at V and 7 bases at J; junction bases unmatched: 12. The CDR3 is CSARGARDRGLIEKLFF. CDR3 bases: TGCAGTGCTAGAGGGGCCCGGGACAGGGGATTAATTGAAAAACTGTTTTTT.

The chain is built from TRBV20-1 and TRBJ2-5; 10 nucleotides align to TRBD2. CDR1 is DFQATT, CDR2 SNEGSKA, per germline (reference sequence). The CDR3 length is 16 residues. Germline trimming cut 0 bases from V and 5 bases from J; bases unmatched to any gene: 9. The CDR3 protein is CSARDRSGGAGETQYF. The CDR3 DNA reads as TGCAGTGCTAGAGATAGGAGCGGGGGGGCTGGCGAGACCCAGTACTTC.

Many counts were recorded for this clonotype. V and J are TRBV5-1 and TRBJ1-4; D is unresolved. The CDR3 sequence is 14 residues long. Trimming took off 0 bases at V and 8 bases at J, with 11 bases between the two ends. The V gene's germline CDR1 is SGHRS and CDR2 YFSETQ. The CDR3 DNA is TGCGCCAGCAGCTTGGGTCATGGAAGCGAAAAACTGTTTTTT. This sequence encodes CASSLGHGSEKLFF.

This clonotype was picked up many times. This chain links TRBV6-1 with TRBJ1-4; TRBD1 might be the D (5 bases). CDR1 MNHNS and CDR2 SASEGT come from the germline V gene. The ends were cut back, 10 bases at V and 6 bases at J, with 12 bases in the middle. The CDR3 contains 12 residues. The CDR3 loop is CATQGDYEKLFF. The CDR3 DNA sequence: TGTGCCACCCAGGGAGATTATGAAAAACTGTTTTTT.

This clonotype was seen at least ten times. The CDR3 DNA is TGTGCCAGCAGTTACTCTTACAGGGGCTCTTACGAGCAGTACTTC. This codes for CASSYSYRGSYEQYF. The chain carries TRBV6-5 and TRBJ2-7; 7 bases are shared with TRBD1. Per the germline V gene, CDR1 is MNHEY and CDR2 is SVGAGI. CDR3 size: 15 residues. V dropped 0 bases and J dropped 4; count of bases not matched to a gene: 6.

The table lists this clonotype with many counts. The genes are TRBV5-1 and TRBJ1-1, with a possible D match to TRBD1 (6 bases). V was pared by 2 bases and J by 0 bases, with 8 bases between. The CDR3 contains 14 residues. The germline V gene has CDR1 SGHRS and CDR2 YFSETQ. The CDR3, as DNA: TGCGCCAGCAGCTTCGGACAGTTGAACACTGAAGCTTTCTTT. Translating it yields CASSFGQLNTEAFF.

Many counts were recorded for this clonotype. The CDR3 region is CSGTGGWGGDEQYF. The CDR3 region has the DNA TGCAGTGGGACCGGGGGATGGGGCGGTGATGAGCAGTACTTC. This chain uses TRBV20-1 with TRBJ2-7; tentative D call: TRBD2 (6 bases). The CDR3 is 14 residues long. V was pared by 7 bases and J by 7 bases, with 23 bases between. The germline V gene encodes CDR1 DFQATT and CDR2 SNEGSKA (reference sequence).